The source of this TCR beta chain is a study of blood T cell repertoires in COVID-19. Study as a whole: Sites in the United States, Italy and Spain provided acute and convalescent COVID-19 samples. PBMCs, B-cell-depleted T cells, or T cells provided the cDNA or gDNA that made up the material.

Some clones are missing from TCRdb's copy, which holds only in-frame ones; the method was immunoSEQ multiplex PCR. The table lists roughly 150,000 clones, around 83% of them singletons. This clone was recorded at least ten times. This receptor was identified in a woman between 45 and 60 years old with acute or convalescent COVID-19. The sequencing input was peripheral blood.

The CDR3 is CASSIGWLGSTGEAFF. Here the CDR3 DNA reads TGTGCCAGTAGTATAGGGTGGTTAGGATCGACAGGTGAAGCTTTCTTT. The chain recombines TRBV19 with TRBJ1-1; a possible D gene is TRBD1 (6 bases). The CDR3 contains 16 residues. Germline CDR1 is LNHDA and CDR2 is SQIVND (reference sequence). Trimming shortened V by 1 base and J by 7 bases, and 19 bases separated the two germline ends. Full variable domain (outside the CDR3, taken from reference TRBV19 and TRBJ1-1): DGGITQSPKYLFRKEGQNVTLSCEQNLNHDAMYWYRQDPGQGLRLIYYSQIVNDFQKGDIAEGYSVSREKKESFPLTVTSAQKNPTAFYLCASSIGWLGSTGEAFFGQGTRLTVV.